Presented here are 21 T cell receptor beta chains from one specimen sequenced in a study of cytomegalovirus exposure and HLA in healthy donors. A multiplex PCR was run with 60 Vbeta primers and 13 Jbeta primers. The assay was immunoSEQ multiplex PCR, and TCRdb's table has in-frame clones only and misses some. The repertoire consists of over 150,000 clones, with under 90% occurring once and the leading ten covering approximately 0.098%. Material: PBMCs. The receptors shown here come from a boy between 2 and 15 years old in good health and CMV-seronegative.

This rearrangement joins TRBV15 to TRBJ2-6; 9 bases are shared with TRBD1. The CDR3 is made up of 17 amino acids. V shed 6 bases and J 1 base; nucleotides not matched to a gene: 7. The germline V gene encodes CDR1 LNHNV and CDR2 YYDKDF (reference sequence). CDR3 region: CATSSGQGRSGANVLTF. The CDR3 DNA reads TGTGCCACCAGTTCCGGACAGGGGCGGTCTGGGGCCAACGTCCTGACTTTC.

The V and J genes are TRBV6-1 and TRBJ2-5, with 7 bases aligning to TRBD1. CDR3 length equals 13 residues. J lost 5 bases, V lost 6 bases, and 6 bases had no gene match. In germline, CDR1 is MNHNS, CDR2 SASEGT. CDR3 in amino acids: CASRSTGLETQYF. DNA for the CDR3: TGTGCCAGCAGATCGACAGGGCTGGAGACCCAGTACTTC.

In the case of this clone: Mismatch with germline at one junction end may stem from a read error. V gene TRBV11-2 combines with J gene TRBJ1-1, with D tentatively TRBD1 (6 bases). From germline, CDR1 is SGHAT and CDR2 FQNNGV. The CDR3 is 12 residues long. CDR3 coding DNA: TGTGCCAGCAACTTACCGACAGGTGAAGCTTTCTTT. It translates to CASNLPTGEAFF.

The chain uses TRBV6-1 and TRBJ2-7; 7 bases are shared with TRBD1. Unmatched junction bases numbered 6, after V lost 4 bases and J lost 0 bases. This CDR3 comprises 15 residues. Germline CDR1 reads MNHNS; CDR2 reads SASEGT. The CDR3 sequence is CASSGGDSSSYEQYF. Written as DNA, the CDR3 is TGTGCCAGCAGTGGAGGGGACAGCTCCTCCTACGAGCAGTACTTC.

CDR3 sequence: CASTPTGDLRGYTF. CDR3 DNA: TGTGCCAGCACGCCCACAGGGGATCTTCGGGGCTACACCTTC. The V and J genes are TRBV2 and TRBJ1-2; 7 nucleotides match TRBD1. The CDR3 is made up of 14 amino acids. In germline, CDR1 is SNHLY, CDR2 FYNNEI. J was trimmed by 8 bases and V by 7 bases; bases with no gene match: 13. Together with reference TRBV2 and TRBJ1-2, the CDR3 gives the full variable domain: EPEVTQTPSHQVTQMGQEVILRCVPISNHLYFYWYRQILGQKVEFLVSFYNNEISEKSEIFDDQFSVERPDGSNFTLKIRSTKLEDSAMYFCASTPTGDLRGYTFGSGTRLTVV.

This sequence joins TRBV9 and TRBJ2-7; D remains ambiguous. Germline-derived CDR1 and CDR2 are SGDLS and YYNGEE. V was shortened by 0 bases and J by 0 bases, with 10 bases between the two germline ends. The length of the CDR3 is 15 residues. In DNA form, the CDR3 reads TGTGCCAGCAGCGTAGATGACTGGCCCTCCTACGAGCAGTACTTC. This gives the protein CASSVDDWPSYEQYF. The variable domain in full, with the rest retrieved from reference TRBV9 and TRBJ2-7, is DSGVTQTPKHLITATGQRVTLRCSPRSGDLSVYWYQQSLDQGLQFLIQYYNGEERAKGNILERFSAQQFPDLHSELNLSSLELGDSALYFCASSVDDWPSYEQYFGPGTRLTVT.

V gene TRBV7-8 combines with J gene TRBJ1-2; 8 bases line up with TRBD1. Germline CDR1 and CDR2: SGHVS and FQNEAQ. Trimming took 5 bases from V and 7 from J; bases not matched to a gene: 18. This CDR3 comprises 17 residues. The CDR3 nucleotides are TGTGCCAGCAGCCTATCCGGACAGGGTCTTGGTTCTCGTGGCTACACCTTC. Translating it yields CASSLSGQGLGSRGYTF.

The chain combines TRBV7-9 with TRBJ1-1, with unresolved D. CDR1 and CDR2 (germline): SEHNR, FQNEAQ (reference sequence). V lost 1 base to trimming and J lost 1 base, with 13 bases between them. The CDR3 covers 16 residues. In nucleotides, the CDR3 is TGTGCCAGCAGCTTAGTCCGTGTGCGGGAGAACACTGAAGCTTTCTTT. This translates into CASSLVRVRENTEAFF. Looking up the rest from reference TRBV7-9 and TRBJ1-1 gives the full variable domain: DTGVSQNPRHKITKRGQNVTFRCDPISEHNRLYWYRQTLGQGPEFLTYFQNEAQLEKSRLLSDRFSAERPKGSFSTLEIQRTEQGDSAMYLCASSLVRVRENTEAFFGQGTRLTVV.

This clone was detected a few times. V is TRBV4-3 and J is TRBJ2-7, with a weak D call TRBD1 (5 bases). V was shortened by 0 bases and J by 1 base, with 16 bases between the two germline ends. The CDR3 runs 17 residues. Germline CDR1 reads LGHNA; CDR2 reads YSLEER. The CDR3 DNA follows: TGCGCCAGCAGCCAAGATAGATGGCAGGGCCCATCCTACGAGCAGTACTTC. This encodes CASSQDRWQGPSYEQYF.

The chain links TRBV11-2 to TRBJ1-3; D not resolved. V dropped 3 bases and J dropped 4 bases, with 13 bases sitting between them. Germline V lookup: CDR1 SGHAT, CDR2 FQNNGV. This CDR3 comprises 15 residues. The CDR3 region is CASSFSQTGGNTIYF. The DNA for the CDR3 is TGTGCCAGCAGCTTTAGCCAAACGGGGGGAAACACCATATATTTT.

The rearrangement joins TRBV9 to TRBJ2-5, with D hard to call. CDR3 size: 13 residues. Per germline, CDR1 SGDLS and CDR2 YYNGEE. V was shortened by 0 bases and J by 3 bases, with 6 bases between the two germline ends. CDR3 DNA sequence: TGTGCCAGCAGCGTAGCTTCAGAAGAGACCCAGTACTTC. It translates to CASSVASEETQYF.

This clone turned up a few times. The chain couples TRBV9 to TRBJ2-5, with 9 bases that match TRBD2. The CDR3 has 16 residues. V lost 0 bases, J lost 5 bases, and 8 bases stayed unmatched. Germline CDR1 SGDLS, CDR2 YYNGEE. The CDR3 protein is CASSVGAGGSGETQYF. In DNA, the CDR3 is TGTGCCAGCAGCGTAGGAGCGGGGGGTTCGGGGGAGACCCAGTACTTC.

The chain combines TRBV27 with TRBJ1-1; 12 bases are shared with TRBD1. The CDR3 is 14 residues long. Germline assignment: CDR1 MNHEY and CDR2 SMNVEV (reference sequence). The V gene end was trimmed by 4 bases and the J gene end by 6 bases; junction bases not matched to a gene: 3. CDR3 in DNA: TGTGCCAGCAGTTGGGACAGGGGGCGCGCTGAAGCTTTCTTT. Its protein is CASSWDRGRAEAFF.

V is TRBV18 and J is TRBJ1-2; no definite D call. The CDR3 extends over 13 amino acids. Between the trimmed V and J ends, which lost 3 bases and 7 bases, there was a span of 12 bases. In germline, CDR1 is KGHSH, CDR2 LQKENI. The CDR3 region is CASSPPARGGYTF. CDR3 DNA sequence: TGTGCCAGCTCACCCCCGGCGCGAGGTGGCTACACCTTC.

The chain is built from TRBV2 and TRBJ2-3; TRBD2 aligns across 11 bases. The CDR3 loop spans 15 amino acids. With V trimmed by 6 bases and J by 2 bases, 4 bases remained unmatched. From germline, CDR1 is SNHLY and CDR2 FYNNEI. The CDR3: CASSAGLAATDTQYF. The DNA of the CDR3 is TGTGCCAGCAGCGCGGGACTAGCGGCCACAGATACGCAGTATTTT.

This clone was seen just once. V and J are TRBV4-1 and TRBJ1-6, with D maybe TRBD1 (6 bases). The CDR3 has 16 residues. Germline loops: CDR1 MGHRA, CDR2 YSYEKL. Trimming left V 4 bases short and J 9 bases short, with 19 bases between. The CDR3 spells CASSLMAAGGLSPLHF. The CDR3, as DNA: TGCGCCAGCAGCCTCATGGCAGCCGGGGGGCTTTCACCCCTCCACTTT.

The chain has TRBV11-2 and TRBJ2-7; 10 nucleotides agree with TRBD2. Germline V gene lookup returns CDR1 SGHAT and CDR2 FQNNGV. This CDR3 is 16 amino acids long. After removal of 4 bases from V and 3 bases from J, the junction contained 9 bases not matched to a gene. In DNA form, the CDR3 reads TGTGCCAGCAGCTCACGGACTAGCGGATTCATCTACGAGCAGTACTTC. Translation: CASSSRTSGFIYEQYF.

J is TRBJ1-2 and V is TRBV4-3; D not resolved. The V and J ends lost 0 bases and 4 bases respectively, with 9 bases between them. CDR3 size: 14 residues. CDR1 and CDR2 from the germline V gene are LGHNA and YSLEER. In nucleotides, the CDR3 is TGCGCCAGCAGCCAAGACGCGGGAACCTATGGCTACACCTTC. It yields the protein CASSQDAGTYGYTF.

V and J are TRBV2 and TRBJ2-3, with 11 bases fitting TRBD2. With V trimmed by 5 bases and J by 6 bases, 7 bases remained unmatched. Looked up from germline, CDR1 is SNHLY and CDR2 is FYNNEI. The CDR3 contains 15 residues. CDR3 residues: CASSLAGGPQDTQYF. In DNA form, the CDR3 reads TGTGCCAGCAGTCTAGCGGGGGGACCACAGGATACGCAGTATTTT.

The chain joins TRBV6-5 to TRBJ2-5; TRBD1 matches at 8 bases. V lost 5 bases, J lost 3 bases, and 8 bases stayed unmatched. The CDR3 is 15 amino acids. In germline, CDR1 is MNHEY, CDR2 SVGAGI. CDR3 in DNA: TGTGCCAGCAGTGGAACCGGGACAGGTGAAGAGACCCAGTACTTC. This sequence encodes CASSGTGTGEETQYF.

The chain is built from TRBV13 and TRBJ2-3; no reliable D call. The CDR3 loop spans 16 amino acids. The germline gives CDR1 PRHDT, CDR2 FYEKMQ (reference sequence). V was clipped by 0 bases and J by 4 bases, with 14 bases between them. This CDR3 reads CASSLGTGVAADTQYF. DNA for the CDR3: TGTGCCAGCAGCTTAGGGACTGGCGTCGCGGCAGATACGCAGTATTTT.